The 13 T cell receptor beta chains below come from one sample, sequenced in a study of control samples from healthy donors and cancer patients. This table comes from immunoSEQ multiplex PCR, and its TCRdb copy is limited to in-frame clones, with some not included. This table holds 35,000 to 50,000 clones, around 87% found once. The specimen sequenced was PBMCs. All receptors derive from a woman aged 60 to 75 with lung cancer.

This chain uses TRBV7-9 with TRBJ1-3; D is unresolved. CDR1 and CDR2 from the germline V gene are SEHNR and FQNEAQ (reference sequence). CDR3 size: 17 residues. The V and J ends lost 5 bases and 3 bases respectively, with 20 bases between them. CDR3 in amino acids: CASSPSGSSDGGNTIYF. Here the CDR3 DNA reads TGTGCCAGCAGCCCGTCTGGCTCTTCTGACGGTGGAAACACCATATATTTT.

The chain is built from TRBV7-2 and TRBJ1-1; TRBD1 aligns across 8 bases. Germline-derived CDR1 and CDR2 are SGHTA and FQGNSA. Losses at the gene ends were 4 bases for V and 0 bases for J; bases not matched to a gene: 1. The CDR3 covers 14 residues. CDR3 DNA sequence: TGTGCCAGCAGCTCGACAGGGGTGAACACTGAAGCTTTCTTT. It encodes CASSSTGVNTEAFF.

The table lists this clone with a count of one. This chain joins TRBV5-4 and TRBJ2-1; the match to TRBD2 covers 11 bases. The ends lost 4 bases at V and 5 bases at J; junction bases unmatched: 11. This CDR3 spans 17 amino acids. Germline loops: CDR1 SGHNT, CDR2 YYREEE (reference sequence). The CDR3 is CASSQGLAGYPHNEQFF. CDR3 bases: TGTGCCAGCAGCCAAGGACTAGCGGGTTATCCCCACAATGAGCAGTTCTTC.

V is TRBV2 and J is TRBJ1-2; no firm D call. CDR1 is SNHLY, CDR2 FYNNEI, per germline. The V end was cut by 2 bases, the J end by 4 bases, with 14 bases between. The CDR3 has 15 residues. The CDR3 reads CASSERTLSGYGYTF. CDR3 DNA: TGTGCCAGCAGTGAACGTACCCTAAGTGGCTATGGCTACACCTTC.

This clone was seen only a few times. This chain uses TRBV24-1 with TRBJ2-5, with 11 positions matching TRBD2. The CDR3 sequence is 19 residues long. The V and J ends lost 3 bases and 4 bases, in that order; junction bases with no gene match: 15. The V gene's germline CDR1 is KGHDR and CDR2 SFDVKD. CDR3 sequence reads: CATSDTRTSGRSSRETQYF. CDR3 bases: TGTGCCACCAGTGATACCCGAACTAGCGGGAGAAGTAGTCGAGAGACCCAGTACTTC.

The V call is TRBV2, the J call TRBJ1-5; 10 nucleotides line up with TRBD1. V gave up 5 bases and J gave up 7 bases; unmatched junction bases: 5. Germline V lookup: CDR1 SNHLY, CDR2 FYNNEI. The CDR3 totals 14 residues. The chain's CDR3 is CASSRRDRGQPQHF. As DNA, the CDR3 is TGTGCCAGCAGTCGCCGGGACAGGGGACAGCCCCAGCATTTT.

The chain joins TRBV5-4 to TRBJ2-1, with TRBD2 identical over 14 bases. CDR1 is SGHNT, CDR2 YYREEE, per germline (reference sequence). The V and J ends lost 0 bases and 8 bases, in that order; junction bases with no gene match: 7. CDR3 length: 17 amino acids. Here the CDR3 DNA reads TGTGCCAGCAGCTTGGCCGGGCGGGGACTAGCGGGAGATGAGCAGTTCTTC. Translation gives CASSLAGRGLAGDEQFF.

The chain combines TRBV9 with TRBJ2-6; D is tentatively TRBD1 or TRBD2 (5 bases each). The V gene lost 3 bases and the J gene lost 0 bases, with 13 bases spanning the gap. This CDR3 is 17 amino acids long. Germline CDR1 SGDLS, CDR2 YYNGEE. The CDR3 nucleotides are TGTGCCAGCAGCGCCGGGACGGGCAACTCTGGGGCCAACGTCCTGACTTTC. Protein product: CASSAGTGNSGANVLTF. Full variable domain (missing parts from reference TRBV9 and TRBJ2-6): DSGVTQTPKHLITATGQRVTLRCSPRSGDLSVYWYQQSLDQGLQFLIQYYNGEERAKGNILERFSAQQFPDLHSELNLSSLELGDSALYFCASSAGTGNSGANVLTFGAGSRLTVL.

This clone was detected only a few times. Other DNA sequences in the same sample also yield this CDR3. The chain has TRBV18 and TRBJ2-7; TRBD1 is a possible D gene (5 bases). The CDR3 is made up of 11 amino acids. Between the trimmed V and J ends, which lost 3 bases and 7 bases, there was a span of 7 bases. Germline CDR1 reads KGHSH; CDR2 reads LQKENI. The CDR3 here is CASSPDREQYF. The CDR3 DNA follows: TGTGCCAGCTCACCTGACAGAGAGCAGTACTTC.

V and J are TRBV18 and TRBJ1-2; D may be TRBD1 (6 bases). V lost 6 bases, J lost 3 bases, and 17 bases lay in between. From germline, CDR1 is KGHSH and CDR2 LQKENI. The CDR3 has 15 residues. Here the CDR3 reads CASSPVAGADYGYTF. The CDR3 nucleotides are TGTGCCAGCTCCCCAGTCGCGGGGGCGGACTATGGCTACACCTTC.

This chain connects TRBV2 to TRBJ2-6; D assignment may be TRBD1 or TRBD2 (5 bases each). Germline V gives CDR1 SNHLY, CDR2 FYNNEI. V shed 7 bases and J shed 4 bases, with 11 bases lying between them. The CDR3 is 14 amino acids. The CDR3 DNA sequence: TGTGCCAGCATTTGGGACGCGGGGGCCAACGTCCTGACTTTC. Translated, it gives CASIWDAGANVLTF.

This rearrangement joins TRBV7-2 to TRBJ1-5, with D perhaps matching TRBD1 (5 bases). V was trimmed by 1 base and J by 6 bases, leaving 7 bases between them. CDR1 and CDR2 from the germline V gene are SGHTA and FQGNSA. The CDR3 extends over 13 amino acids. For the CDR3, the DNA is TGTGCCAGCAGCTTAGACAGGACTCAGCCCCAGCATTTT. Translation: CASSLDRTQPQHF.

The J gene is TRBJ1-6, the V gene TRBV7-9, with D hard to call. Trimming removed 3 bases at V and 5 bases at J, with 11 bases between. Looked up from germline, CDR1 is SEHNR and CDR2 is FQNEAQ (reference sequence). CDR3 length: 15 residues. The CDR3 DNA sequence: TGTGCCAGCAGCTTTTCCAGGTCCGATAATTCACCCCTCCACTTT. Its translation is CASSFSRSDNSPLHF.